Following are 14 T cell receptor beta chains from one sample sequenced in a study of T-cell reconstitution after alpha-beta-depleted transplantation in children. The TCRbeta library was prepared with unique molecular identifiers. MiXCR, applied by TCRdb to the PCR reads, yields one record per CDR3 protein. In the table there are 600,000 to 700,000 distinct CDR3 sequences, about an eighth of which are singletons. The sequencing here drew on PBMCs, taken before TCRalphabeta/CD19-depleted stem cell transplant. The receptors were sampled from a girl aged 2 to 9 with congenital amegakaryocytic thrombocytopenia, due to receive a stem cell transplant.

The table lists this clonotype with many counts. The chain links TRBV5-1 to TRBJ2-2; possible D gene TRBD1, 5 bases. Between the trimmed V and J ends, which lost 4 bases and 0 bases, there was a span of 13 bases. The CDR3 covers 16 residues. Per germline, CDR1 SGHRS and CDR2 YFSETQ. The CDR3 region has the DNA TGCGCCAGCAGCCCGATAGACAGCTCGAACACCGGGGAGCTGTTTTTT. Residues: CASSPIDSSNTGELFF.

This clonotype was seen repeatedly, ten times or more. The chain combines TRBV27 with TRBJ2-1; 8 positions agree with TRBD2. CDR1 MNHEY and CDR2 SMNVEV come from the germline V gene (reference sequence). This CDR3 region has 16 residues. V was pared by 2 bases and J by 4 bases, with 7 bases of the junction left unmatched. The CDR3 coding sequence is TGTGCCAGCAGTTTAGGGGAGACTAGCGCATACAATGAGCAGTTCTTC. Residues: CASSLGETSAYNEQFF.

In this sample, this clonotype turned up a few times. The rearrangement joins TRBV20-1 to TRBJ2-7; 7 nucleotides agree with TRBD1. J gave up 2 bases and V 0 bases, and 10 bases lay outside the gene matches. This CDR3 comprises 16 residues. Germline CDR1 and CDR2: DFQATT and SNEGSKA (reference sequence). Here the CDR3 DNA reads TGCAGTGCTAGAGACCCGGGACAGTTCGAAACCTACGAGCAGTACTTC. Protein: CSARDPGQFETYEQYF.

The chain has TRBV7-9 and TRBJ2-2; unclear D gene. V lost 3 bases and J 3 bases, leaving 8 bases between the germline ends. The CDR3 loop spans 14 amino acids. The germline gives CDR1 SEHNR, CDR2 FQNEAQ (reference sequence). The CDR3 nucleotides are TGTGCCAGCAGCTTCATTGTTTACACCGGGGAGCTGTTTTTT. It codes for CASSFIVYTGELFF.

The chain is built from TRBV28 and TRBJ2-5, with 9 bases fitting TRBD2. Germline CDR1 MDHEN, CDR2 SYDVKM. Trimming at V came to 3 bases and at J to 6 bases, leaving 5 bases not matched to a gene. This CDR3 is 14 amino acids long. CDR3 DNA: TGTGCCAGCAGTTTGATAGCGGGAGAAAAGACCCAGTACTTC. This encodes CASSLIAGEKTQYF.

This clonotype has a count of ten or more. The chain uses TRBV20-1 and TRBJ2-3, with a weak D call TRBD1 (6 bases). Germline V gene lookup returns CDR1 DFQATT and CDR2 SNEGSKA (reference sequence). The germline V and J ends were trimmed by 3 bases and 3 bases, with 16 bases remaining between them. The CDR3 is 15 residues long. CDR3 coding DNA: TGCAGTGCTAGGGGCTACAGGGAGTGGACAGATACGCAGTATTTT. It encodes CSARGYREWTDTQYF.

This clonotype was found a few times. The chain combines TRBV5-1 with TRBJ1-2; D is unclear. Trimming shortened V by 3 bases and J by 7 bases, and 7 bases separated the two germline ends. This CDR3 region has 11 residues. Germline V lookup: CDR1 SGHRS, CDR2 YFSETQ. CDR3 nucleotides: TGCGCCAGCAGCTCCAGTAGTGGCTACACCTTC. Encoded protein: CASSSSSGYTF.

This clonotype came up many times. The V call is TRBV20-1, the J call TRBJ2-7; 8 nucleotides agree with TRBD1. CDR3 length: 16 residues. Germline V lookup: CDR1 DFQATT, CDR2 SNEGSKA (reference sequence). V was clipped by 0 bases and J by 1 base; unmatched bases: 8. The CDR3: CSARDGGQAFSYEQYF. As DNA, the CDR3 is TGCAGTGCTAGAGATGGGGGACAGGCCTTTTCCTACGAGCAGTACTTC.

This clonotype was seen at least ten times. The chain carries TRBV6-1 and TRBJ2-3, with 7 nucleotides matching TRBD2. Germline V gene data show CDR1 as MNHNS and CDR2 as SASEGT. With 10 bases clipped from V and 2 bases from J, the junction kept 9 bases outside the gene matches. The CDR3 spans 14 residues. The CDR3: CATPARGFTDTQYF. For the CDR3, the DNA is TGTGCCACCCCCGCGCGGGGGTTCACAGATACGCAGTATTTT.

This clonotype was observed at least ten times. V gene TRBV12-3 or TRBV12-4 combines with J gene TRBJ2-7; D remains ambiguous. This CDR3 is built from 12 residues. V dropped 6 bases and J dropped 7 bases, with 13 bases sitting between them. The CDR3 loop reads CASSPLSLEQYF. CDR3 DNA sequence: TGTGCCAGCAGCCCCCTCTCCTTAGAGCAGTACTTC.

This clonotype was detected ten times or more. The gene calls are TRBV6-5 and TRBJ2-4, with D perhaps TRBD1 or TRBD2 (6 bases each). The CDR3 totals 22 residues. The V end lost 1 base, the J end lost 2 bases, and 30 bases lay between the germline ends. Germline V gene sequence: CDR1 MNHEY, CDR2 SVGAGI. CDR3 sequence reads: CASSYFPPGAGYSRGSKNIQYF. The CDR3 bases are TGTGCCAGCAGTTACTTCCCCCCAGGGGCGGGATATTCCCGTGGCTCCAAAAACATTCAGTACTTC.

The chain carries TRBV5-1 and TRBJ2-2; D gene ambiguous. This CDR3 comprises 15 residues. In germline, CDR1 is SGHRS, CDR2 YFSETQ. V lost 6 bases to trimming and J lost 0 bases, with 12 bases between them. CDR3 DNA: TGCGCCAGCAAGGCCGGCCCCGCGAACACCGGGGAGCTGTTTTTT. It yields the protein CASKAGPANTGELFF.

The rearrangement links TRBV10-3 to TRBJ2-2, with 8 bases identical to TRBD2. This CDR3 contains 17 residues. The trim removed 4 bases at V and 2 bases at J, leaving 9 bases unmatched. The V gene's germline CDR1 is ENHRY and CDR2 SYGVKD. The CDR3 reads CAISARGREDNTGELFF. The CDR3 DNA sequence: TGTGCCATCAGTGCCCGGGGGCGGGAGGACAACACCGGGGAGCTGTTTTTT.

This clonotype was found many times. The rearrangement links TRBV10-3 to TRBJ1-5; D unresolved. CDR1 and CDR2 (germline): ENHRY, SYGVKD. The V and J ends lost 4 bases and 5 bases respectively, with 6 bases between them. The CDR3 length is 12 residues. DNA for the CDR3: TGTGCCATCAGTGGCCCGGATCAGCCCCAGCATTTT. It translates to CAISGPDQPQHF.